This TCR beta chain was observed in a study of vaccination effects on CD4 cells after COVID-19. Comments on this clone: The target antigen is unknown.

Antigen-specific CD4+ T cell clonotypes were called by their expansion after viral peptide-pool culture in ViraFEST. Researchers isolated CD4+ T cells once roughly ten days of culture had elapsed. Everyone in the study got two shots of either the BNT162b2 or mRNA-1273 vaccine. The study's findings and limits: By a late point after vaccination, infection- and vaccine-induced clones had shrunk markedly through clonal contraction.

Some clones are missing from TCRdb's copy, which holds only in-frame ones; the method was immunoSEQ multiplex PCR. The sample consists of 25,000 to 30,000 clones, 75% to 90% of them appearing once. This sequence was found in a human donor who received a COVID-19 vaccine. Some clones in this sample may be carry-over from other donors' samples. Sequencing used CD4+ T cells from PBMCs cultured with SARS-CoV-2 spike peptides, obtained after COVID-19 vaccination.

CDR3 sequence (DNA): TGCGCCAGCAGCTTGGGGAAGGCGGGGGCGGCGTACTTC. It translates to CASSLGKAGAAYF. The chain joins TRBV5-1 to TRBJ2-5, with TRBD2 as a possible D gene (7 bases). Germline CDR1 is SGHRS and CDR2 is YFSETQ. The CDR3 consists of 13 residues. V was trimmed by 0 bases and J by 13 bases, leaving 16 bases between them.